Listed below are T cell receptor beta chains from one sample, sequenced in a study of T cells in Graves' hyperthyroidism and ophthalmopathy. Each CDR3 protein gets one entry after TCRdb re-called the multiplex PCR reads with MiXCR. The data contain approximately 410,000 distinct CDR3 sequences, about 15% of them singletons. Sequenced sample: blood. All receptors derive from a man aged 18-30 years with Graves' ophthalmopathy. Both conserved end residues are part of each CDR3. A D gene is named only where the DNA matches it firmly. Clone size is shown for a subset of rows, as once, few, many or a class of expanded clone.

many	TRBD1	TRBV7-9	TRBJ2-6	TGTGCCAGCAGCGGTGAGGGACAGTTAAGCTCTGGGGCCAACGTCCTGACTTTC	CASSGEGQLSSGANVLTF
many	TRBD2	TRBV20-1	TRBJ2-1	TGCAGTGCTAGATCTAGACTAGCGGGTCCCTCCAATGAGCAGTTCTTC	CSARSRLAGPSNEQFF
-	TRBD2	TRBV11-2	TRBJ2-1	TGTGCCAGCAGCCGACTAGCGGGAAGGTTCAATGAGCAGTTCTTC	CASSRLAGRFNEQFF
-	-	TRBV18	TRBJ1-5	TGTGCCAGCTCACCGCAGAGGGGCAATCAGCCCCAGCATTTT	CASSPQRGNQPQHF
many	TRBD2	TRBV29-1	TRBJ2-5	TGCAGCGTTGATCATAGCGGGAGGGAAGAGACCCAGTACTTC	CSVDHSGREETQYF
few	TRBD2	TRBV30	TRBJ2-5	TGTGCCTGGAGTCGAGCGGGGGGCTACCAAGAGACCCAGTACTTC	CAWSRAGGYQETQYF
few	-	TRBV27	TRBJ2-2	TGTGCCAGCAGTGTTTCGAACACCGGGGAGCTGTTTTTT	CASSVSNTGELFF
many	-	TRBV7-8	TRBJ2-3	TGTGCCAGCAGCTTTGGGTCTACGGCTAGCACAGATACGCAGTATTTT	CASSFGSTASTDTQYF
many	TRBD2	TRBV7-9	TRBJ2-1	TGTGCCAGCAGCTTCATTGTCTTAGTTGGCGGGGGAACCTCCTACAATGAGCAGTTCTTC	CASSFIVLVGGGTSYNEQFF
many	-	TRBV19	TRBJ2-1	TGTGCCAGTAGTGACAGTACCTACAATGAGCAGTTCTTC	CASSDSTYNEQFF
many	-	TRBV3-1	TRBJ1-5	TGTGCCAGCAGCCAAGGGGGGGGGATTAGCAATCAGCCCCAGCATTTT	CASSQGGGISNQPQHF
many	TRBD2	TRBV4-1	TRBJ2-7	TGCGCCAGCAGCTTGGGACTAGCGCCCGAGCAGTACTTC	CASSLGLAPEQYF
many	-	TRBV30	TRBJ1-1	TGTGCCTGGTTCCGGGGCACTGAAGCTTTCTTT	CAWFRGTEAFF
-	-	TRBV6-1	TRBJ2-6	TGTGCCAGCAGTGTCAGGGTTTCTGGGGCCAACGTCCTGACTTTC	CASSVRVSGANVLTF
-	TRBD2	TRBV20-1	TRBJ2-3	TGCAGTGCTAGAGGACTAGCGGGAGAGATTCTCACAGATACGCAGTATTTT	CSARGLAGEILTDTQYF
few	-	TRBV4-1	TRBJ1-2	TGCGCCAGCAGCCAACTGAGGGACTATGGCTACACCTTC	CASSQLRDYGYTF
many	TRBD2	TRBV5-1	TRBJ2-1	TGCGCCAGCAGGGGACTAGCGGGAGGCCCGAGGAATGAGCAGTTCTTC	CASRGLAGGPRNEQFF
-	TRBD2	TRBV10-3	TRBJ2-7	TGTGCCATCACGAGCGGGAGGGCAAAATACGAGCAGTACTTC	CAITSGRAKYEQYF
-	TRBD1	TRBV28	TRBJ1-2	TGTGCCAGCAGTTTATTCGGACAGGGGGATGGCTACACCTTC	CASSLFGQGDGYTF
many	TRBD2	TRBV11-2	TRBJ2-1	TGTGCCAGCAGCCAGGGACTAGGGGGGGGCAATGAGCAGTTCTTC	CASSQGLGGGNEQFF
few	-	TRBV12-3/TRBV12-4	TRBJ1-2	TGTGCCACTCTCGACCGCCGCCCTCCTAACTACACCTTC	CATLDRRPPNYTF
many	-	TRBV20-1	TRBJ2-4	TGCAGTGCTAGGGGGACCACAGGGTGGGGAATAGCCAAAAACATTCAGTACTTC	CSARGTTGWGIAKNIQYF
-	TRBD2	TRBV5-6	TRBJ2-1	TGTGCCAGCAGCCAGCCAACTAGCGGAAATTACAATGAGCAGTTCTTC	CASSQPTSGNYNEQFF
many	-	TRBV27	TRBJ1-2	TGTGCCAGCAGTTTTTCCGTGGGCTATGGCTACACCTTC	CASSFSVGYGYTF
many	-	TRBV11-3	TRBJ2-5	TGTGCCAGCAGCTTACCTCAAGAGACCCAGTACTTC	CASSLPQETQYF
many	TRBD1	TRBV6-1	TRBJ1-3	TGTGCCAGCAGTGAAGCGAGGACAGGTGGAAACACCATATATTTT	CASSEARTGGNTIYF
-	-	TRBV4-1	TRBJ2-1	TGCGCCAGCAGCCACTACAGGGTGAATGAGCAGTTCTTC	CASSHYRVNEQFF
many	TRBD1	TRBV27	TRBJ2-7	TGTGCCAGCAGTTGCCCCGGACAGGGGGCCAGCTCCTACGAGCAGTACTTC	CASSCPGQGASSYEQYF
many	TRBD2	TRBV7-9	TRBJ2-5	TGTGCCAGCAGCTCCTCCGGGACTAGCCCAGAGACCCAGTACTTC	CASSSSGTSPETQYF
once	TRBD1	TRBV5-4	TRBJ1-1	TGTGCTGCGGGACAGCTGAACACTGAAGCTTTCTTT	CAAGQLNTEAFF
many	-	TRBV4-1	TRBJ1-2	TGCGCCAGCAGCCAAGGGCCTTCACAGGGCTACGGCTACACCTTC	CASSQGPSQGYGYTF
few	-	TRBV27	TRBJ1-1	TGTGCCAGCAGTTTACTTGCAGGCCAGGGCACTGAAGCTTTCTTT	CASSLLAGQGTEAFF
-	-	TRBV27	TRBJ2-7	TGTGCCAGCAGCCACAGGGTAGGCCCCTACGAGCAGTACTTC	CASSHRVGPYEQYF
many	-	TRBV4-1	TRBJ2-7	TGCGCCAGCAGCCACACCGGGACCTCCTACGAGCAGTACTTC	CASSHTGTSYEQYF
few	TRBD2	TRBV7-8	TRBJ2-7	TGTGCCAGCAGCCCCGGGGGGTTGGGGAGTTCCTACGAGCAGCACTTC	CASSPGGLGSSYEQHF
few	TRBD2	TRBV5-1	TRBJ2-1	TGCGCCAGCAGCTTGCGGGGGGACCCCCTCAGCTCCTACAATGAGCAGTTCTTC	CASSLRGDPLSSYNEQFF
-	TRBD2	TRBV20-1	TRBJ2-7	TGCAGTGCTAGAGGTGTTTCTCTAGCGGTATCCTACGAGCAGTACTTC	CSARGVSLAVSYEQYF
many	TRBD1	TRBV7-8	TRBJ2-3	TGTGCCAGCAGCCTACAGACAGGGACCCCCCCAGATACGCAGTATTTT	CASSLQTGTPPDTQYF
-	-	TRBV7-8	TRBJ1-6	TGTGCCAGCAGCTTAGGAGGGCTCTATTCACCCCTCCACTTT	CASSLGGLYSPLHF
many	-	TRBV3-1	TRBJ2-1	TGTGCCAGCAGCCTAAGTCAGGGAACTAATGAGCAGTTCTTC	CASSLSQGTNEQFF
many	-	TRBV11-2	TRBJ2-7	TGTGCCAGCAGCCACTTAAGACGGCCCTACGAGCAGTACTTC	CASSHLRRPYEQYF
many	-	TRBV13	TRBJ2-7	TGTGCCAGCAGCCCAAGGCTGGAGACAGGTAGCTACGAGCAGTACTTC	CASSPRLETGSYEQYF
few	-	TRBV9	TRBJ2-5	TGTGCCAGCAGCGTAGTTTCAGGGAGCGGCAAAGAGACCCAGTACTTC	CASSVVSGSGKETQYF
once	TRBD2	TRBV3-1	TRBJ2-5	TGTGCCAGCACCCACCCGGCGGGGGGGATCCAAGAGACCCAGTACTTC	CASTHPAGGIQETQYF
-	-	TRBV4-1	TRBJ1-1	TGCGCCAGCAGCCAAGGGGACATATTGCGGACTGAAGCTTTCTTT	CASSQGDILRTEAFF
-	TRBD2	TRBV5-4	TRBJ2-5	TGTGCCAGCAGCTCTGGGAGGGGCTGGGAGACCCAGTACTTC	CASSSGRGWETQYF
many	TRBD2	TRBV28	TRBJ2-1	TGTGCCAGCAGCTTAGGACTAGCGAGTACCAATGAGCAGTTCTTC	CASSLGLASTNEQFF
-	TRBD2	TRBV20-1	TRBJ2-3	TGCAGTGCCATTAGCGGGGGGTCCACAGATACGCAGTATTTT	CSAISGGSTDTQYF
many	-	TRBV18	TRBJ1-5	TGTGCCAGCACGGACGGTAGCAATCAGCCCCAGCATTTT	CASTDGSNQPQHF
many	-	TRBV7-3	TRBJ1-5	TGTGCCAGCAGCACCCAGTCTGATCAGCCCCAGCATTTT	CASSTQSDQPQHF
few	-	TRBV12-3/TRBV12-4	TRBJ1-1	TGTGCCAGCAGTGGGACTGGTTCCCGCGAAGCTTTCTTT	CASSGTGSREAFF
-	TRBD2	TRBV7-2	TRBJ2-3	TGTGCCAGCAGCCTGGGGGGGTCTAGCGGGGGGGCAGGAGGTACAGATACGCAGTATTTT	CASSLGGSSGGAGGTDTQYF
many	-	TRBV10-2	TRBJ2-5	TGCGCCAGCAGTGCTGAGGGTACGGAGACCCAGTACTTC	CASSAEGTETQYF
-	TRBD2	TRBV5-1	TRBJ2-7	TGCGCCAGCAGCCAACCTGGACTAGCGGGAGGATTTGGCGAGCAGTACTTC	CASSQPGLAGGFGEQYF
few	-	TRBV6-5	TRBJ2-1	TGTGCCAGCAGTTACGGGGTGGACGATGAGCAGTTCTTC	CASSYGVDDEQFF
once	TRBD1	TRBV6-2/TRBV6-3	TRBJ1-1	TGTGCCAGCAGTGACCGGACAGGGCTGGGTGAAGCTTTCTTT	CASSDRTGLGEAFF
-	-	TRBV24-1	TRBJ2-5	TGTGCCACCAGTGAAGAGACTGCACACCAAGAGACCCAGTACTTC	CATSEETAHQETQYF